These T cell receptor beta chains were read from a single sample in a study of PD-L1 blockade in urothelial cancer. Sequenced by immunoSEQ multiplex PCR; TCRdb stores in-frame clones only, minus some. In the table there are some 35,000 clones, 35% to 40% of which are singletons. Sequencing was performed on tumor tissue, taken before atezolizumab (anti-PD-L1) treatment. Every receptor here comes from a man aged 55-75 years with urothelial cancer. Each CDR3 is given without its conserved first and last residue. The order of the fields is CDR3 protein, V gene, J gene, D gene. The D gene is left open where the match is weak.

cdr3_aa: ASSFPAGGRYEQY
v_call: TRBV28
j_call: TRBJ2-7
d_call: TRBD2

cdr3_aa: ASSYNLGASYEQY
v_call: TRBV6-7
j_call: TRBJ2-7
d_call: NA

cdr3_aa: ASRGEGQSRREQY
v_call: TRBV25-1
j_call: TRBJ2-7
d_call: NA

cdr3_aa: ASRDSTLNQPQH
v_call: TRBV9
j_call: TRBJ1-5
d_call: NA

cdr3_aa: ASSLEGGAGGQY
v_call: TRBV7-6
j_call: TRBJ2-3
d_call: TRBD2

cdr3_aa: ASSLGQGRSEKLF
v_call: TRBV28
j_call: TRBJ1-4
d_call: TRBD1

cdr3_aa: ASSGGQGNTIY
v_call: TRBV7-4
j_call: TRBJ1-3
d_call: NA

cdr3_aa: ASSGGKRGNSPLH
v_call: TRBV25-1
j_call: TRBJ1-6
d_call: NA

cdr3_aa: ASGYPPRGRAGELF
v_call: TRBV6-8
j_call: TRBJ2-2
d_call: NA

cdr3_aa: ATSSTTGRNGASTDTQY
v_call: TRBV15
j_call: TRBJ2-3
d_call: NA

cdr3_aa: ASSLDARTGELF
v_call: TRBV11-3
j_call: TRBJ1-4
d_call: TRBD1

cdr3_aa: ASSPPGGANEKLF
v_call: TRBV28
j_call: TRBJ1-4
d_call: NA

cdr3_aa: ASSLEGVYTDTQY
v_call: TRBV5-1
j_call: TRBJ2-3
d_call: NA

cdr3_aa: ATSVRTVNTGELF
v_call: TRBV15
j_call: TRBJ2-2
d_call: NA

cdr3_aa: SVGLGGSAKNIQY
v_call: TRBV29-1
j_call: TRBJ2-4
d_call: NA

cdr3_aa: ASSHRDRSNQPQH
v_call: TRBV6-8
j_call: TRBJ1-5
d_call: TRBD1

cdr3_aa: ASSQLGQNEKLF
v_call: TRBV11-3
j_call: TRBJ1-4
d_call: NA

cdr3_aa: ASSESIGAHYGYT
v_call: TRBV9
j_call: TRBJ1-2
d_call: NA

cdr3_aa: ASRRQVNTEAF
v_call: TRBV6-8
j_call: TRBJ1-1
d_call: NA

cdr3_aa: ASSIGQGAFGGYT
v_call: TRBV19
j_call: TRBJ1-2
d_call: TRBD1

cdr3_aa: ASSLGTGWDIQY
v_call: TRBV11-3
j_call: TRBJ2-4
d_call: TRBD1

cdr3_aa: ASSEDRGKGNTIY
v_call: TRBV19
j_call: TRBJ1-3
d_call: TRBD1